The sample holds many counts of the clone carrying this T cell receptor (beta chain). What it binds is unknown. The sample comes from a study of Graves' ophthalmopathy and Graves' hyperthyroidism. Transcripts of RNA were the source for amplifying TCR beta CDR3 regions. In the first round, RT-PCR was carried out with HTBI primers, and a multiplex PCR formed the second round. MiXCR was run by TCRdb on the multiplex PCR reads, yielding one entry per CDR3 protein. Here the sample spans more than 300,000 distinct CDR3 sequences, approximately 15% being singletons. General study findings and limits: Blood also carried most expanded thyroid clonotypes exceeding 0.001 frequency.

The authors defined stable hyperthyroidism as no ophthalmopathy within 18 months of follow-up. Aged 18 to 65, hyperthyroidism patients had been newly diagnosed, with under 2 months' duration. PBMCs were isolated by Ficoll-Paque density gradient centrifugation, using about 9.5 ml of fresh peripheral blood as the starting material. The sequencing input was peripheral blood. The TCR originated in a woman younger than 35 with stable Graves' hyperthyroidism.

The CDR3 sequence is CASSIGQNTGELFF. The CDR3 nucleotides are TGTGCCAGTAGTATCGGGCAGAACACCGGGGAGCTGTTTTTT. The V gene is TRBV19, the J gene TRBJ2-2; no firm D call. The CDR3 extends over 14 amino acids. V lost 3 bases to trimming and J lost 1 base, with 6 bases between them. The germline CDR1 and CDR2 sequences are LNHDA and SQIVND (reference sequence).